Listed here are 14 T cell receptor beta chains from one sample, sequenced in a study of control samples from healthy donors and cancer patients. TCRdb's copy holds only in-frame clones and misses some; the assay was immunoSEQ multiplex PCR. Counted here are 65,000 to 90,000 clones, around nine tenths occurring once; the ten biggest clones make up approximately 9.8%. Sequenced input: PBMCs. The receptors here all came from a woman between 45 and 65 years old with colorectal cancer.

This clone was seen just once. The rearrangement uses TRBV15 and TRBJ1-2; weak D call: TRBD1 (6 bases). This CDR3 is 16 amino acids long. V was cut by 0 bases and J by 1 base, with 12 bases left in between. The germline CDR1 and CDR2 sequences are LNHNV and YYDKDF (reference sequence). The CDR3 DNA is TGTGCCACCAGCAGAGATCTGGGGGCCTATAACTATGGCTACACCTTC. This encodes CATSRDLGAYNYGYTF.

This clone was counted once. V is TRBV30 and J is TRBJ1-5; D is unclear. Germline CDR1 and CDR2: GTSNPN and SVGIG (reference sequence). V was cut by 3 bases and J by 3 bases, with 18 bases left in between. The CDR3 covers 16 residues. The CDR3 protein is CAWSPRLGSYNQPQHF. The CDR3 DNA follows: TGTGCCTGGAGCCCAAGGCTTGGCAGCTACAATCAGCCCCAGCATTTT.

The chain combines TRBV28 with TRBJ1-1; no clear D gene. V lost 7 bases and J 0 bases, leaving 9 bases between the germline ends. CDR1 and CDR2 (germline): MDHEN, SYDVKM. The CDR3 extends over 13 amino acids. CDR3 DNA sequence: TGTGCCAGCAAGGTGAGCATGAACACTGAAGCTTTCTTT. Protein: CASKVSMNTEAFF.

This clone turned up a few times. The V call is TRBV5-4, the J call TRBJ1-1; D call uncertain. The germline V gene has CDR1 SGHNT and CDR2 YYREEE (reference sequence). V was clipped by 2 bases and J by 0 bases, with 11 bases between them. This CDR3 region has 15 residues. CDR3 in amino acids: CASSFQDGMNTEAFF. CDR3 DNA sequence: TGTGCCAGCAGCTTCCAAGACGGCATGAACACTGAAGCTTTCTTT.

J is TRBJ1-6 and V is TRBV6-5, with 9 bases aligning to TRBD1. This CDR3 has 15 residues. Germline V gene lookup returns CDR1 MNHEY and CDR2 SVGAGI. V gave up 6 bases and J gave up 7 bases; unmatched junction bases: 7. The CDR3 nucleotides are TGTGCCAGCAGAGCCCGGACAGGGGAAAATTCACCCCTCCACTTT. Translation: CASRARTGENSPLHF.

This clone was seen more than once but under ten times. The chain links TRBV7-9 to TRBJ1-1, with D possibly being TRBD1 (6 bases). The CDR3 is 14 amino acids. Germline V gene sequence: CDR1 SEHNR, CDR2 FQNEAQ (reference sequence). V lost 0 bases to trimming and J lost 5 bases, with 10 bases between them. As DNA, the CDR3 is TGTGCCAGCAGCTTAGCGGGGGCAGGGACTGAAGCTTTCTTT. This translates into CASSLAGAGTEAFF.

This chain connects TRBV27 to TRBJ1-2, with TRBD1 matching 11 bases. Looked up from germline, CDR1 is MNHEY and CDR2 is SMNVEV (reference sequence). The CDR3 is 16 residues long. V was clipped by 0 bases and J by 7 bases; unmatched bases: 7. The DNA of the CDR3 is TGTGCCAGCAGTTTATCCACCGGACAGGGGGCTGGTGGCTACACCTTC. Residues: CASSLSTGQGAGGYTF.

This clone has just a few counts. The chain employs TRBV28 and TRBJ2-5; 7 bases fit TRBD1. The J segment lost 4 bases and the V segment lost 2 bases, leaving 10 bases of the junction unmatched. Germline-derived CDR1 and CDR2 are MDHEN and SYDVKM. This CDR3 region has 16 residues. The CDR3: CASSLAWQGDRETQYF. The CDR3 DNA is TGTGCCAGCAGTTTAGCGTGGCAGGGGGACAGAGAGACCCAGTACTTC. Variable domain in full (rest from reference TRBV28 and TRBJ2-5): DVKVTQSSRYLVKRTGEKVFLECVQDMDHENMFWYRQDPGLGLRLIYFSYDVKMKEKGDIPEGYSVSREKKERFSLILESASTNQTSMYLCASSLAWQGDRETQYFGPGTRLLVL.

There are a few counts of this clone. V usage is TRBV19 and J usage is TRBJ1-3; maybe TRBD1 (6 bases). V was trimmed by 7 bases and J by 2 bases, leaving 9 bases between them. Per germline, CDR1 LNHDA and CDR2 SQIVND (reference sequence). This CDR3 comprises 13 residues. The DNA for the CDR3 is TGTGCCAGTACCCGGGACACTGGAAACACCATATATTTT. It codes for CASTRDTGNTIYF.

CDR3 amino acids: CASSEYRTEQFF. The CDR3 nucleotides read TGTGCCAGCAGTGAATATAGGACGGAGCAGTTCTTC. The chain employs TRBV25-1 and TRBJ2-1; D call uncertain. Germline CDR1 reads MGHDK; CDR2 reads SYGVNS. The CDR3 is 12 amino acids. V lost 0 bases and J lost 10, with 7 bases in between.

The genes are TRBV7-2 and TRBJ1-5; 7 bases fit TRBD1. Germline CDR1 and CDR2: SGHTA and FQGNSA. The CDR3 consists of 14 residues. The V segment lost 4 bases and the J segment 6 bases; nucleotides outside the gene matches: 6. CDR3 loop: CASSSQGDGQPQHF. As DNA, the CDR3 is TGTGCCAGCAGCTCCCAGGGGGACGGTCAGCCCCAGCATTTT.

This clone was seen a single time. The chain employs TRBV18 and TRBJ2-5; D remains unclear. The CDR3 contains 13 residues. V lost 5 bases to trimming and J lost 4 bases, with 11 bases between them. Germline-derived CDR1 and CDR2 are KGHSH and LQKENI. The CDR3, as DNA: TGTGCCAGCTCATCGGCCATTGCAGAGACCCAGTACTTC. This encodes CASSSAIAETQYF.

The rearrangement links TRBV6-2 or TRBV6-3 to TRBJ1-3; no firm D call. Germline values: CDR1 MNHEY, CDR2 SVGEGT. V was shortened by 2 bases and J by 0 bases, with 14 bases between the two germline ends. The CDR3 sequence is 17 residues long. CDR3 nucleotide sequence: TGTGCCAGCAGTTACCAGTCCGCGGCTGACTCTGGAAACACCATATATTTT. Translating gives CASSYQSAADSGNTIYF.

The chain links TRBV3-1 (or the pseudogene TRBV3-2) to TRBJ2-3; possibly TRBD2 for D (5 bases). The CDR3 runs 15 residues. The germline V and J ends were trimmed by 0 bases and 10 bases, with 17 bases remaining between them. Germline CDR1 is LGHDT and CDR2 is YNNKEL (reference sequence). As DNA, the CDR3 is TGTGCCAGCAGCCAAGAAAGGACGCGGATGGAGGCGCAGTATTTT. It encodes CASSQERTRMEAQYF.